One sample yielded the 28 T cell receptor beta chains listed below, sequenced in a study of T cell responses to AZD1222 COVID-19 vaccine. Method: immunoSEQ multiplex PCR; TCRdb's copy keeps in-frame clones and lacks some. This repertoire shows 85,000 to 120,000 clones, 80% to 95% found once; its top ten account for 7.5% to 9%. Sample: peripheral blood, taken 28 days after the second AZD1222 dose. The receptors shown here come from an adult who received the AZD1222 COVID-19 vaccine.

The CDR3 spells CASSQGALAGDETQYF. CDR3 DNA sequence: TGCGCCAGCAGCCAAGGGGCGTTAGCGGGGGATGAGACCCAGTACTTC. The chain carries TRBV4-3 and TRBJ2-5, with 9 bases fitting TRBD2. Germline V gene data show CDR1 as LGHNA and CDR2 as YSLEER. The CDR3 spans 16 residues. V lost 1 base, J lost 5 bases, and 8 bases stayed unmatched.

V is TRBV27 and J is TRBJ1-2, with TRBD1 identical over 11 bases. The germline V gene encodes CDR1 MNHEY and CDR2 SMNVEV (reference sequence). V shed 3 bases and J 7 bases; nucleotides not matched to a gene: 10. This CDR3 has 16 residues. The CDR3 loop reads CASSLHTGTGGLGYTF. Written as DNA, the CDR3 is TGTGCCAGCAGTTTGCACACCGGGACAGGGGGACTTGGCTACACCTTC.

The chain links TRBV2 to TRBJ1-5; D not resolved. Trimming pared 2 bases from V and 0 bases from J, leaving 5 bases between. The CDR3 runs to 14 residues. Germline V gene sequence: CDR1 SNHLY, CDR2 FYNNEI. CDR3 nucleotide sequence: TGTGCCAGCAGTGAATTCATTAGCAATCAGCCCCAGCATTTT. Protein: CASSEFISNQPQHF.

V and J are TRBV5-6 and TRBJ1-6; a possible D gene is TRBD1 (5 bases). V was clipped by 4 bases and J by 5 bases, with 10 bases between them. CDR1 and CDR2 from the germline V gene are SGHDT and YYEEEE. This CDR3 has 14 residues. The CDR3 nucleotides read TGTGCCAGCAGCGTGACAGTCAATAATTCACCCCTCCACTTT. This gives the protein CASSVTVNNSPLHF. The complete variable domain, with remaining parts taken from reference TRBV5-6 and TRBJ1-6, reads DAGVTQSPTHLIKTRGQQVTLRCSPKSGHDTVSWYQQALGQGPQFIFQYYEEEERQRGNFPDRFSGHQFPNYSSELNVNALLLGDSALYLCASSVTVNNSPLHFGNGTRLTVT.

This clone has only one observation. DNA of the CDR3: TGTGCCAGTAGAACAGCTTGGGTAGATCAGCCCCAGCATTTT. It encodes CASRTAWVDQPQHF. The chain uses TRBV19 and TRBJ1-5; D gene unclear. The CDR3 extends over 14 amino acids. Between the trimmed V and J ends, which lost 6 bases and 5 bases, there was a span of 14 bases. Germline assignment: CDR1 LNHDA and CDR2 SQIVND (reference sequence). The variable domain in full, with the rest retrieved from reference TRBV19 and TRBJ1-5, is DGGITQSPKYLFRKEGQNVTLSCEQNLNHDAMYWYRQDPGQGLRLIYYSQIVNDFQKGDIAEGYSVSREKKESFPLTVTSAQKNPTAFYLCASRTAWVDQPQHFGDGTRLSIL.

The rearrangement joins TRBV2 to TRBJ2-1, with TRBD2 identical over 12 bases. CDR3 size: 14 residues. V dropped 6 bases and J dropped 6; count of bases not matched to a gene: 3. The V gene's germline CDR1 is SNHLY and CDR2 FYNNEI. CDR3 coding DNA: TGTGCCAGCAGGCCGACTAGCGGGGGCAATGAGCAGTTCTTC. Protein sequence: CASRPTSGGNEQFF.

The chain recombines TRBV2 with TRBJ2-2, with TRBD2 matching over 11 bases. CDR1 is SNHLY and CDR2 is FYNNEI in the germline V gene. The CDR3 is made up of 15 amino acids. V lost 7 bases to trimming and J lost 5 bases; unmatched junction nucleotides: 6. Here the CDR3 DNA reads TGTGCCAGCAACCCCGGGACTAGCGGTACCGGGGAGCTGTTTTTT. Encoded protein: CASNPGTSGTGELFF.

This chain links TRBV6-2 or TRBV6-3 with TRBJ2-1; D ambiguous. The ends were cut back, 2 bases at V and 9 bases at J, with 8 bases in the middle. CDR3 length: 12 residues. Germline-derived CDR1 and CDR2 are MNHEY and SVGEGT. CDR3 loop: CASSYPRPEQFF. In DNA form, the CDR3 reads TGTGCCAGCAGTTACCCTCGGCCTGAGCAGTTCTTC.

The V call is TRBV7-8, the J call TRBJ1-2; maybe TRBD1 (5 bases). Between the trimmed V and J ends, which lost 3 bases and 5 bases, there was a span of 16 bases. The CDR3 contains 15 residues. The germline V gene encodes CDR1 SGHVS and CDR2 FQNEAQ. CDR3 protein: CASSFGTAVGYGYTF. In DNA, the CDR3 is TGTGCCAGCAGCTTTGGGACGGCGGTAGGATATGGCTACACCTTC.

The chain has TRBV7-8 and TRBJ1-2; 7 bases map to TRBD1. The CDR3 is made up of 15 amino acids. Trimming cost V 5 bases and J 1 base; bases outside gene matches: 7. Germline V gene lookup returns CDR1 SGHVS and CDR2 FQNEAQ. The CDR3 sequence: CASSTTGILNYGYTF. The CDR3 DNA is TGTGCCAGCAGCACGACAGGGATACTTAACTATGGCTACACCTTC. The whole variable domain, filled in from reference TRBV7-8 and TRBJ1-2, reads GAGVSQSPRYKVAKRGQDVALRCDPISGHVSLFWYQQALGQGPEFLTYFQNEAQLDKSGLPSDRFFAERPEGSVSTLKIQRTQQEDSAVYLCASSTTGILNYGYTFGSGTRLTVV.

The rearrangement links TRBV7-8 to TRBJ1-1, with D maybe TRBD1 (5 bases). With 1 base removed from V and 0 bases from J, the gap between germline ends came to 21 bases. This CDR3 contains 19 residues. Germline assignment: CDR1 SGHVS and CDR2 FQNEAQ. The CDR3 nucleotides read TGTGCCAGCAGCTTAGGCCCCATTTGGGGGGAAAAAATGAACACTGAAGCTTTCTTT. Translation gives CASSLGPIWGEKMNTEAFF.

The J gene is TRBJ1-5, the V gene TRBV11-2; TRBD1 agrees at 10 bases. Germline lookup yields CDR1 SGHAT and CDR2 FQNNGV. CDR3 length: 13 residues. The J segment lost 7 bases and the V segment lost 5 bases, leaving 2 bases of the junction unmatched. CDR3 nucleotides: TGTGCCAGCAGCCCGGGACAGGGGCAGCCCCAGCATTTT. Translating it yields CASSPGQGQPQHF.

There are a few counts of this clone. V usage is TRBV4-1 and J usage is TRBJ2-2, with D tentatively TRBD2 (6 bases). CDR3 length equals 18 residues. V lost 1 base, J lost 3 bases, and 18 bases lay in between. Germline CDR1 MGHRA, CDR2 YSYEKL. The chain's CDR3 is CASSQVGSGGLHTGELFF. The CDR3 DNA sequence: TGCGCCAGCAGCCAAGTCGGGTCCGGGGGACTTCACACCGGGGAGCTGTTTTTT.

In DNA form, the CDR3 reads TGTGCCAGCAGTTTTCGGGGGGATCAGCCCCAGCATTTT. Translating it yields CASSFRGDQPQHF. The chain is built from TRBV12-3 or TRBV12-4 and TRBJ1-5; maybe TRBD1 (5 bases). Deletions cut 3 bases from V and 5 bases from J, with 8 bases between. The CDR3 is made up of 13 amino acids.

This clone was seen more than once but under ten times. V and J are TRBV20-1 and TRBJ1-2; D remains ambiguous. The V and J ends lost 4 bases and 6 bases respectively, with 6 bases between them. The CDR3 sequence is 10 residues long. Germline CDR1 and CDR2: DFQATT and SNEGSKA (reference sequence). CDR3 DNA: TGCAGTGCTAAATTTGATGGCTACACCTTC. Translation gives CSAKFDGYTF.

This chain connects TRBV29-1 to TRBJ1-1; 7 bases map to TRBD1. This CDR3 spans 13 amino acids. V lost 4 bases, J lost 2 bases, and 4 bases stayed unmatched. CDR1 is SQVTM, CDR2 ANQGSEA, per germline. CDR3 DNA: TGCAGCGTTGGGGGACAGCCTAACACTGAAGCTTTCTTT. Its translation is CSVGGQPNTEAFF.

The genes are TRBV14 and TRBJ1-1; TRBD1 agrees at 10 bases. CDR1 and CDR2 (germline): SGHDN, FVKESK. The V and J ends lost 4 bases and 4 bases, in that order; junction bases with no gene match: 3. The CDR3 length is 14 residues. The CDR3 DNA sequence: TGTGCCAGCAGCCCGCGGACAGGGGGCACTGAAGCTTTCTTT. Translation: CASSPRTGGTEAFF.

The chain has TRBV7-3 and TRBJ2-1; D gene ambiguous. Trimming removed 5 bases at V and 6 bases at J, with 14 bases between. Per the germline V gene, CDR1 is SGHTA and CDR2 is FQGTGA. The length of the CDR3 is 14 residues. CDR3 amino acids: CASSHPTSPNEQFF. CDR3 nucleotide sequence: TGTGCCAGCAGCCACCCCACGTCCCCCAATGAGCAGTTCTTC.

In its sample, this clone ranks as medium-sized. V usage is TRBV6-5 and J usage is TRBJ1-2, with no clear D. CDR3 size: 15 residues. Germline V gene lookup returns CDR1 MNHEY and CDR2 SVGAGI. V lost 2 bases and J 4 bases, leaving 14 bases between the germline ends. Here the CDR3 DNA reads TGTGCCAGCAGTTACCTAAGGGCTTCCCCCTATGGCTACACCTTC. Translated: CASSYLRASPYGYTF.

In this sample, this clone turned up a few times. The DNA for the CDR3 is TGTGCCAGCAGCTTGTTCAGCGGGGGGCGTTCCTACAATGAGCAGTTCTTC. As protein: CASSLFSGGRSYNEQFF. This chain connects TRBV5-5 to TRBJ2-1, with 9 bases matching TRBD2. The CDR3 runs 17 residues. Trimming cost V 1 base and J 1 base; bases outside gene matches: 6. Per germline, CDR1 SGHKS and CDR2 YYEKEE (reference sequence).

The V gene is TRBV30, the J gene TRBJ1-6; D gene uncertain. Trimming pared 3 bases from V and 0 bases from J, leaving 9 bases between. This CDR3 comprises 15 residues. From germline, CDR1 is GTSNPN and CDR2 SVGIG (reference sequence). The CDR3 loop reads CAWRRSSSYNSPLHF. DNA of the CDR3: TGTGCCTGGAGGAGGAGTAGCTCCTATAATTCACCCCTCCACTTT.

The chain recombines TRBV19 with TRBJ1-4; a weak D match, TRBD1 (6 bases). CDR1 LNHDA and CDR2 SQIVND come from the germline V gene (reference sequence). The CDR3 contains 15 residues. Trimming removed 3 bases at V and 7 bases at J, with 15 bases between. This chain's CDR3 is CASSILQGPGEKLFF. As DNA, the CDR3 is TGTGCCAGTAGTATTCTACAGGGCCCGGGTGAAAAACTGTTTTTT.

Only one count was recorded for this clone. The gene calls are TRBV25-1 and TRBJ1-4; D is unclear. The CDR3 covers 12 residues. With 4 bases removed from V and 5 bases from J, the gap between germline ends came to 5 bases. Germline values: CDR1 MGHDK, CDR2 SYGVNS. This chain's CDR3 is CASSVGNEKLFF. The CDR3 DNA sequence: TGTGCCAGCAGTGTGGGAAATGAAAAACTGTTTTTT.

The CDR3 DNA reads as TGTGCCAGCAGCAAAGGGGGGCCCGGTGGGGAAAAACTGTTTTTT. Its translation is CASSKGGPGGEKLFF. V gene TRBV21-1 combines with J gene TRBJ1-4; the listed D gene, TRBD1, was not tested against the DNA. TRBV21-1 is noted as a pseudogene. This CDR3 is 15 amino acids long.

This clone has just one count. The chain couples TRBV19 to TRBJ1-1; the D is unclear. Germline values: CDR1 LNHDA, CDR2 SQIVND (reference sequence). V was clipped by 10 bases and J by 5 bases, with 11 bases between them. This CDR3 spans 11 amino acids. The CDR3 region has the DNA TGTGCCACCCGCTTAGGGACTGAAGCTTTCTTT. This sequence encodes CATRLGTEAFF.

Many counts were recorded for this clone. The chain is built from TRBV11-3 and TRBJ1-5; 7 bases agree with TRBD1. The junction had 11 bases not matched to a gene; V was cut back by 5 bases and J by 7 bases. Germline V gene sequence: CDR1 SGHNT, CDR2 YENEEA. The CDR3 consists of 15 residues. The CDR3 spells CASSHTGVLDQPQHF. CDR3 bases: TGTGCCAGCAGCCATACAGGGGTTCTTGACCAGCCCCAGCATTTT.

The chain carries TRBV6-4 and TRBJ2-3, with 8 bases lining up with TRBD2. With 2 bases clipped from V and 5 bases from J, the junction kept 6 bases outside the gene matches. The germline V gene encodes CDR1 MRHNA and CDR2 SNTAGT. The CDR3 is 15 amino acids. This CDR3 reads CASSDTAGGRDTQYF. The CDR3 region has the DNA TGTGCCAGCAGTGACACCGCGGGGGGCAGAGATACGCAGTATTTT.

The V and J genes are TRBV6-2 or TRBV6-3 and TRBJ1-1, with a tentative D call TRBD1 (5 bases). Trimming removed 5 bases at V and 1 base at J, with 20 bases between. The CDR3 loop spans 17 amino acids. CDR1 is MNHEY, CDR2 SVGEGT, per germline. CDR3 loop: CASSTPTETVPNTEAFF. For the CDR3, the DNA is TGTGCCAGCAGTACGCCGACAGAGACTGTCCCGAACACTGAAGCTTTCTTT.